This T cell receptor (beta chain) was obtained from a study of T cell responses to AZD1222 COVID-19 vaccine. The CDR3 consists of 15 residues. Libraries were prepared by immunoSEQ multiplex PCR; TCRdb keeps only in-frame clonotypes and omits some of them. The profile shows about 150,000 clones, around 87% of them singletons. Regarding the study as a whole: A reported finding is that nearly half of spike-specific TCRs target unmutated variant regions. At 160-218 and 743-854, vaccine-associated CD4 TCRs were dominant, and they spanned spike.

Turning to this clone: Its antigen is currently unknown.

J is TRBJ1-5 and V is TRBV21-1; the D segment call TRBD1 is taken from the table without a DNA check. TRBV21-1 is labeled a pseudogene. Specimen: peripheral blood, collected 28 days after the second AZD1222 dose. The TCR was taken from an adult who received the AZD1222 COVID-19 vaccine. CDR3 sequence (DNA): TGTGCCAGCGGCACAGGGGGCCGTAGCAATCAGCCCCAGCATTTT. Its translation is CASGTGGRSNQPQHF.